Listed here is a single TCR beta chain. The data were obtained in a study of blood T cell repertoires in COVID-19. On the study more broadly: Whether acute or convalescent, the COVID-19 samples came from the United States, Italy and Spain. PBMCs, B-cell-depleted T cells, or T cells provided the cDNA or gDNA that made up the material.

As originally analysed: Nucleated cell counts were estimated from reference gene primer amplification. Generated by immunoSEQ multiplex PCR, the TCRdb table keeps only in-frame clones and is missing some. V, J and clone size are taken as reported in that table, and D and trimming were inferred from the DNA itself. Among roughly 43,000 clones listed, roughly 80% were seen once. This CDR3 spans 13 amino acids. V was pared by 2 bases and J by 4 bases, with 0 bases of the junction left unmatched. Germline CDR1 and CDR2: SEHNR and FQNEAQ (reference sequence). The sequence derives from a woman between 55 and 75 years old with acute or convalescent COVID-19. The sequencing sample was made of peripheral blood. The chain carries TRBV7-9 and TRBJ1-1; 8 bases are a match to TRBD1. The CDR3 sequence: CASSLQGATEAFF. CDR3 DNA: TGTGCCAGCAGCTTACAGGGGGCCACTGAAGCTTTCTTT.